These T cell receptor beta chains were read from a single sample in a study of Graves' ophthalmopathy and Graves' hyperthyroidism. TCRdb itself ran the multiplex PCR reads through MiXCR, one entry per CDR3 protein. The repertoire consists of about 220,000 distinct CDR3 sequences, with about 22% occurring once and the leading ten covering approximately 39%. Input material: peripheral blood. The origin of the receptors is a woman between 50 and 59 years old with Graves' ophthalmopathy. The CDR3 runs from the conserved cysteine through the conserved F or W.

V	J	CDR3
TRBV6-1	TRBJ2-7	CASSEARLLTTNEQYF
TRBV3-1	TRBJ1-1	CASSRGASNTEAFF
TRBV5-6	TRBJ1-2	CASSLAQEINYGYTF
TRBV20-1	TRBJ1-5	CSAHDRGYNQPQHF
TRBV18	TRBJ2-7	CATAGTGNKQYF
TRBV29-1	TRBJ2-5	CSAGTPRSETQYF
TRBV7-9	TRBJ2-7	CASSPTVHEQYF
TRBV20-1	TRBJ2-5	CSARTGPGTQYF
TRBV5-1	TRBJ2-5	CASSGGGGEETQYF
TRBV2	TRBJ2-5	CASSARGETQYF
TRBV18	TRBJ2-7	CASSPQAGYEQYF
TRBV28	TRBJ1-1	CASSRRGGSLNTEAFF
TRBV6-1	TRBJ2-2	CASSIQVSGELFF
TRBV20-1	TRBJ2-5	CSARHLYQETQYF
TRBV6-5	TRBJ2-7	CASSPGGPPDYEQYF
TRBV11-2	TRBJ2-2	CASSRGTGARNTGELFF
TRBV29-1	TRBJ2-5	CSQRTGLETQYF
TRBV28	TRBJ1-6	CASSWTAYNSPLHF
TRBV30	TRBJ2-7	CAWSHGVAYEQYF
TRBV6-2/TRBV6-3	TRBJ1-1	CASRTDNSQMNTEAFF
TRBV12-3/TRBV12-4	TRBJ2-5	CASSLYSGRRGEQYF
TRBV19	TRBJ1-2	CASSMGQMNYGYTF
TRBV12-3/TRBV12-4	TRBJ1-1	CASSQVSPEAFF
TRBV28	TRBJ2-7	CASSRVGGQTYEQYF